This TCR beta chain was recorded in a study of T cell responses to AZD1222 COVID-19 vaccine. Study context: Pooled samples include second doses given at about 4 or 12 weeks.

The study's findings and limits: White British donors predominated, females outnumbered males, and clonal diversity was possibly underestimated. With dominance at 160-218 and 743-854, vaccine-associated CD4 TCRs spanned spike.

For this clone: No antigen is known for it.

The method was immunoSEQ multiplex PCR; TCRdb's version includes in-frame clones alone and lacks a portion of them. Altogether tens of thousands of clones are present, around 90% being singletons, with the ten largest covering 2% to 2.5%. Between the trimmed V and J ends, which lost 6 bases and 4 bases, there was a span of 20 bases. CDR3 length: 16 residues. Germline assignment: CDR1 MNHNY and CDR2 SVGAGI (reference sequence). The sample here was peripheral blood, taken on day 0 of AZD1222 vaccination. The source of this sequence is an adult in good health. The J gene is TRBJ2-3, the V gene TRBV6-6; D tentatively reads TRBD1 or TRBD2 (5 bases each). Here the CDR3 DNA reads TGTGCCAGCAGAACCGGGGACCCGACCAGGTCAGATACGCAGTATTTT. It codes for CASRTGDPTRSDTQYF.